This T cell receptor (beta chain) was sequenced in a study of cytomegalovirus exposure and HLA in healthy donors. This CDR3 is built from 14 residues. Germline V gene sequence: CDR1 SEHNR, CDR2 FQNEAQ (reference sequence). V was pared by 4 bases and J by 5 bases, with 6 bases of the junction left unmatched. In its sample, this clone was seen a few times. Its antigen is unidentified. This sample also contains other DNA sequences that code for the same CDR3. Amplification used 60 Vbeta primers and 13 Jbeta primers. Clones were read by immunoSEQ multiplex PCR, and TCRdb kept only the in-frame ones, dropping some. The profile shows around 100,000 clones, 74% of them singletons. Study-level results: TCR beta chains numbering some 150 were designated cytomegalovirus-associated. Sequencing depth roughly uniform across donors was assumed in presence/absence analyses.

Sequencing was done on a sample of PBMCs. The rearrangement joins TRBV7-9 to TRBJ1-2; TRBD1 matches at 8 bases. This TCR was sampled from a woman in her thirties or forties in good health and CMV-seropositive. In nucleotides, the CDR3 is TGTGCCAGCAGCTCGACAGGGGTAAATTATGGCTACACCTTC. This sequence encodes CASSSTGVNYGYTF.